This TCR beta chain is from a study of T-cell reconstitution after alpha-beta-depleted transplantation in children. Germline values: CDR1 KGHDR, CDR2 SFDVKD. V gave up 8 bases and J gave up 4 bases; unmatched junction bases: 12. The CDR3 runs to 15 residues. As it was prepared, the TCRbeta library received unique molecular identifiers. TCRdb called the PCR reads again in MiXCR, with one record for every CDR3 protein. Here the sample spans 100,000 or so distinct CDR3 sequences, around a quarter being singletons. Study-wide points: Reported findings indicate that, about two months after transplant, alpha-beta T cells came from several hundred expanded clones, which were derived from non-depleted graft cells.

Points on this clonotype: Its cognate antigen is unknown.

The receptor was isolated from a boy younger than 10 with acute lymphoblastic leukemia, due to receive a stem cell transplant. The chain employs TRBV24-1 and TRBJ2-5; 7 nucleotides align to TRBD2. The specimen was PBMCs, collected before TCRalphabeta/CD19-depleted stem cell transplant. CDR3 residues: CATMASGGARETQYF. The CDR3, as DNA: TGTGCCACCATGGCTAGCGGAGGGGCGCGAGAGACCCAGTACTTC.